This entry describes one TCR beta chain. The CDR3 sequence is 15 residues long. J was trimmed by 8 bases and V by 0 bases; bases with no gene match: 8. Germline loops: CDR1 SGHTA, CDR2 FQGNSA. The data were obtained in a study of blood T cell repertoires in COVID-19. Study details: Both acute and convalescent COVID-19 samples were obtained from the United States, Italy and Spain. Sample material is recorded as cDNA or gDNA derived from T cells, B-cell-depleted T cells, or PBMCs.

As processed by the authors: Cell counts per sample came from amplifying reference gene primers. The assay was immunoSEQ multiplex PCR, and TCRdb's table has in-frame clones only and misses some. V and J calls and clone size follow that table, whereas D and trimming were derived from the DNA. The table lists roughly 66,000 clones, around 93% of them singletons. The sequenced sample was peripheral blood. The sequence derives from a human donor in a cohort sampled during active COVID-19. The chain joins TRBV7-2 to TRBJ1-2, with 8 bases lining up with TRBD1. In nucleotides, the CDR3 is TGTGCCAGCAGCTTAGCCCTACAGGGGGAGAGGGGCTACACCTTC. Translating it yields CASSLALQGERGYTF.